This TCR beta chain was sequenced during a study of CD8 T cell repertoires and HIV-1 epitope variants. Overall study: Epitopes were three Gag families plus Nef HW9 and YT9. An uncultured baseline aliquot held 1M T cells.

Germline assignment: CDR1 GTSNPN and CDR2 SVGIG (reference sequence). The CDR3 contains 13 residues. Trimming cost V 8 bases and J 2 bases, with 16 bases left between them. Study-wide points: Most of the nine antigen-specific clonotypes appeared cross-reactive to autologous or escape variants.

Clones were read by immunoSEQ multiplex PCR, and TCRdb kept only the in-frame ones, dropping some. Among about 95,000 clones listed, just under 75% were seen once. A remark on this clone: Its matching antigen is unknown.

The specimen was uncultured baseline CD8+ T cells from peripheral blood mononuclear cells (PBMCs). This rearrangement joins TRBV30 to TRBJ2-7; D perhaps matches TRBD2 (6 bases). The sequence was obtained from a male donor with HIV. The CDR3 is CALGSGGAYEQYF. As DNA, the CDR3 is TGTGCCCTGGGATCCGGGGGAGCCTACGAGCAGTACTTC.